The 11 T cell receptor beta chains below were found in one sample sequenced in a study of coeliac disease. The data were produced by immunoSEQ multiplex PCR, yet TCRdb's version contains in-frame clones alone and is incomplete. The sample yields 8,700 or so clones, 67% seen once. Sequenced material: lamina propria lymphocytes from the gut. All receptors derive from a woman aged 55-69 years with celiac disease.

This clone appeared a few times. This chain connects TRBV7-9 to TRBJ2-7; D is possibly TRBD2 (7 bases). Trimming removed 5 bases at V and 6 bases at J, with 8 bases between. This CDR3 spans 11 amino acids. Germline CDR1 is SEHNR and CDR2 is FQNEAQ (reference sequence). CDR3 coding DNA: TGTGCCAGCAGCCGGGGGGCCGAGCAGTACTTC. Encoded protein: CASSRGAEQYF.

CDR3 nucleotides: TGCAGTGCTAATGAGGACAGGGACAACACCTTC. Its protein product is CSANEDRDNTF. V gene TRBV20-1 combines with J gene TRBJ1-2; 8 bases agree with TRBD1. V gave up 4 bases and J gave up 12 bases; unmatched junction bases: 7. Germline loops: CDR1 DFQATT, CDR2 SNEGSKA (reference sequence). The CDR3 length is 11 residues.

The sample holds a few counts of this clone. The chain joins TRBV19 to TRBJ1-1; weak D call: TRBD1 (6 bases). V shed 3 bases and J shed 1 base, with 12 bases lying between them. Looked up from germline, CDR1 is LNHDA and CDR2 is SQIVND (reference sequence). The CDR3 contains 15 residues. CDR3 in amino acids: CASSMGRGWNTEAFF. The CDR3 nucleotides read TGTGCCAGTAGTATGGGTAGGGGGTGGAACACTGAAGCTTTCTTT.

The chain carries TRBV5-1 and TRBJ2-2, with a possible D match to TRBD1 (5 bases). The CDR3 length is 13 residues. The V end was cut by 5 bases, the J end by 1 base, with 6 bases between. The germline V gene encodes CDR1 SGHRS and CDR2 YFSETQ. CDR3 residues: CASRGENTGELFF. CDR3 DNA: TGCGCCAGCAGAGGGGAGAACACCGGGGAGCTGTTTTTT.

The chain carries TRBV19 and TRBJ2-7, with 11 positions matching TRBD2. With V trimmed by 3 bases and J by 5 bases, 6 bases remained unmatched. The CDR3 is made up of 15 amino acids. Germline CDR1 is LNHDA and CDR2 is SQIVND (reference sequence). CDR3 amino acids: CASSIGTSGFNEQYF. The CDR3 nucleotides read TGTGCCAGTAGTATCGGGACTAGCGGCTTCAACGAGCAGTACTTC.

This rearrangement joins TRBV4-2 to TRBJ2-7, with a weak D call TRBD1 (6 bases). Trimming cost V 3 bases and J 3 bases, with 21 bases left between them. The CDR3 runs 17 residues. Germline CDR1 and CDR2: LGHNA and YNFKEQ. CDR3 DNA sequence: TGTGCCAGCAGCCAGGTTGAAATCCAGGGGCCGCACTACGAGCAGTACTTC. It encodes CASSQVEIQGPHYEQYF.

The CDR3 spells CASSVGTGVGSAFF. The CDR3 DNA follows: TGTGCCAGTAGTGTTGGGACAGGTGTGGGCTCAGCTTTCTTT. The genes are TRBV19 and TRBJ1-1; 8 bases align to TRBD1. The CDR3 length is 14 residues. In germline, CDR1 is LNHDA, CDR2 SQIVND (reference sequence). With 5 bases clipped from V and 10 bases from J, the junction kept 12 bases outside the gene matches. The variable domain in full, completed from reference TRBV19 and TRBJ1-1, reads DGGITQSPKYLFRKEGQNVTLSCEQNLNHDAMYWYRQDPGQGLRLIYYSQIVNDFQKGDIAEGYSVSREKKESFPLTVTSAQKNPTAFYLCASSVGTGVGSAFFGQGTRLTVV.

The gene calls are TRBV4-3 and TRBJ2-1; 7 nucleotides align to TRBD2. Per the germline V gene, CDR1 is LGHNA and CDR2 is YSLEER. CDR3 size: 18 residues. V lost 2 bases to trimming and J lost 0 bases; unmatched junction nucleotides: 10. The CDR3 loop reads CASSQRGSGVFSYNEQFF. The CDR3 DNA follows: TGCGCCAGCAGCCAACGGGGGAGCGGGGTCTTCTCCTACAATGAGCAGTTCTTC.

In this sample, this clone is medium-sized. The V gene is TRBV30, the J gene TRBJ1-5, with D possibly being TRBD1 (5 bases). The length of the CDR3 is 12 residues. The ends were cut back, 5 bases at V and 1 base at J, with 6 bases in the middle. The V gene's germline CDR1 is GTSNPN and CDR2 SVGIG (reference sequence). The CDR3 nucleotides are TGTGCCTGGGACAGCAGCAATCAGCCCCAGCATTTT. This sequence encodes CAWDSSNQPQHF.

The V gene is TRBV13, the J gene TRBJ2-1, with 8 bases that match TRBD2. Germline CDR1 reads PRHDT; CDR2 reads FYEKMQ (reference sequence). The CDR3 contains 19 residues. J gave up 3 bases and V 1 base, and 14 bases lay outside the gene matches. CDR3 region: CASSLESVLLAEGYNEQFF. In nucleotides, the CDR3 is TGTGCCAGCAGCTTAGAATCAGTATTACTAGCGGAGGGCTACAATGAGCAGTTCTTC.

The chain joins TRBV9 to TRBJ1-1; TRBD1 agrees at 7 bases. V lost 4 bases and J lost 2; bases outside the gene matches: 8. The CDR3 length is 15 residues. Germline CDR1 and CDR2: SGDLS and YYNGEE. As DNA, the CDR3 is TGTGCCAGCAGCCCCCGGACAGGTAAAAACACTGAAGCTTTCTTT. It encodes CASSPRTGKNTEAFF.